This entry describes one T cell receptor (beta chain). These data originate in a study of untreated major depressive disorder. Produced via immunoSEQ multiplex PCR; TCRdb's table is partial and in-frame only. There are about 21,000 clones in the sample; roughly 93% occur only once, and around 0.33% lies in the top ten. This TCR was sampled from a young man in good health. Input material: CD4+ T cells from PBMCs.

The CDR3 region has the DNA TGTGCCATCAGTGAGTCTGCTAGCGGGAGTAACGAGCAGTACTTC. This codes for CAISESASGSNEQYF. The chain is built from TRBV10-3 and TRBJ2-7, with 10 bases aligning to TRBD2. The junction had 4 bases not matched to a gene; V was cut back by 0 bases and J by 5 bases. CDR1 is ENHRY, CDR2 SYGVKD, per germline. CDR3 length: 15 residues.